The next 20 T cell receptor beta chains were all read from a single sample in a study of T cell responses to AZD1222 COVID-19 vaccine. Here immunoSEQ multiplex PCR was the method, and the copy in TCRdb shows in-frame clones only, minus some. The data contain just under 90,000 clones, roughly 90% of them seen just once; the ten biggest clones take up 5% to 6.5%. The specimen was peripheral blood, collected 28 days after the second AZD1222 dose. All receptors come from an adult who received the AZD1222 COVID-19 vaccine.

The chain carries TRBV9 and TRBJ1-2; D gene uncertain. The CDR3 spans 15 residues. Between the trimmed V and J ends, which lost 0 bases and 1 base, there was a span of 10 bases. Germline CDR1 reads SGDLS; CDR2 reads YYNGEE. In nucleotides, the CDR3 is TGTGCCAGCAGCGTAGGTCCACATAGTAACTATGGCTACACCTTC. Encoded protein: CASSVGPHSNYGYTF.

The rearrangement uses TRBV5-5 and TRBJ1-6, with TRBD1 as a possible D gene (6 bases). Germline CDR1 SGHKS, CDR2 YYEKEE (reference sequence). The V and J ends lost 4 bases and 0 bases respectively, with 14 bases between them. The CDR3 length is 17 residues. CDR3 sequence reads: CASSPQGASSYNSPLHF. The CDR3 DNA follows: TGTGCCAGCAGCCCACAGGGCGCCAGCTCCTATAATTCACCCCTCCACTTT.

This chain uses TRBV19 with TRBJ2-1; 7 bases fit TRBD1. The germline gives CDR1 LNHDA, CDR2 SQIVND (reference sequence). V was clipped by 6 bases and J by 5 bases; unmatched bases: 7. The length of the CDR3 is 14 residues. CDR3 in amino acids: CASRTRQGNNEQFF. The CDR3 bases are TGTGCCAGTAGAACCCGACAGGGTAACAATGAGCAGTTCTTC.

This chain connects TRBV28 to TRBJ2-2; maybe TRBD1 (5 bases). In germline, CDR1 is MDHEN, CDR2 SYDVKM. The CDR3 has 13 residues. The V and J ends lost 2 bases and 9 bases respectively, with 10 bases between them. The CDR3 DNA reads TGTGCCAGCAGTTTACCCGACAGCTGGGAGCTGTTTTTT. It encodes CASSLPDSWELFF. The whole variable domain, filled in from reference TRBV28 and TRBJ2-2, reads DVKVTQSSRYLVKRTGEKVFLECVQDMDHENMFWYRQDPGLGLRLIYFSYDVKMKEKGDIPEGYSVSREKKERFSLILESASTNQTSMYLCASSLPDSWELFFGEGSRLTVL.

The genes are TRBV9 and TRBJ1-1, with 9 nucleotides matching TRBD1. The V gene's germline CDR1 is SGDLS and CDR2 YYNGEE. There are 15 residues in the CDR3. The V segment lost 3 bases and the J segment 5 bases; nucleotides outside the gene matches: 8. Here the CDR3 reads CASSGAGQGGTEAFF. In DNA form, the CDR3 reads TGTGCCAGCAGCGGAGCGGGACAGGGCGGTACTGAAGCTTTCTTT.

The rearrangement links TRBV9 to TRBJ2-1, with 11 nucleotides matching TRBD2. V shed 0 bases and J 9 bases; nucleotides not matched to a gene: 5. The CDR3 spans 15 residues. CDR1 is SGDLS, CDR2 YYNGEE, per germline. CDR3 region: CASSVGSGGATEQFF. CDR3 nucleotide sequence: TGTGCCAGCAGCGTAGGTAGCGGGGGGGCCACTGAGCAGTTCTTC.

The chain recombines TRBV12-3 or TRBV12-4 with TRBJ1-1; the match to TRBD1 covers 7 bases. J lost 9 bases, V lost 1 base, and 5 bases had no gene match. The CDR3 has 13 residues. The CDR3 bases are TGTGCCAGCAGTTTAGTCCAGGGACAGAAAGCTTTCTTT. This gives the protein CASSLVQGQKAFF.

The V and J genes are TRBV5-1 and TRBJ1-4; TRBD1 matches at 7 bases. This CDR3 comprises 17 residues. V lost 3 bases and J lost 4; bases outside the gene matches: 12. CDR1 is SGHRS, CDR2 YFSETQ, per germline. CDR3 in amino acids: CASSSYRGPRGNEKLFF. The CDR3 coding sequence is TGCGCCAGCAGCTCCTACAGGGGCCCTAGGGGTAATGAAAAACTGTTTTTT.

The rearrangement joins TRBV5-1 to TRBJ2-5; D assignment may be TRBD1 or TRBD2 (6 bases each). The CDR3 covers 15 residues. Germline V gene lookup returns CDR1 SGHRS and CDR2 YFSETQ. Deletions cut 4 bases from V and 3 bases from J, with 16 bases between. CDR3 sequence reads: CASSQKRRGEETQYF. The CDR3 DNA reads as TGCGCCAGCAGCCAAAAAAGGAGGGGGGAAGAGACCCAGTACTTC.

V is TRBV7-2 and J is TRBJ2-3, with TRBD2 matching 8 bases. The CDR3 extends over 17 amino acids. The trim removed 5 bases at V and 3 bases at J, leaving 13 bases unmatched. The germline gives CDR1 SGHTA, CDR2 FQGNSA. CDR3 residues: CASSPVGGRGATDTQYF. In DNA, the CDR3 is TGTGCCAGCAGCCCGGTGGGTGGGCGGGGGGCAACAGATACGCAGTATTTT. Using reference TRBV7-2 and TRBJ2-3 for the parts outside the CDR3, the full variable domain is GAGVSQSPSNKVTEKGKDVELRCDPISGHTALYWYRQSLGQGLEFLIYFQGNSAPDKSGLPSDRFSAERTGGSVSTLTIQRTQQEDSAVYLCASSPVGGRGATDTQYFGPGTRLTVL.

This chain joins TRBV19 and TRBJ1-3, with 7 positions matching TRBD1. V trimming: 9 bases; J trimming: 1 base; junction bases outside the gene matches: 15. The CDR3 has 17 amino acids. Germline V lookup: CDR1 LNHDA, CDR2 SQIVND (reference sequence). This CDR3 is CASRLDRINPSGNTIYF. The CDR3 DNA reads TGTGCCAGCAGACTGGACAGGATAAACCCTTCTGGAAACACCATATATTTT.

This clone was seen only once. The V and J genes are TRBV4-1 and TRBJ1-1; unclear D gene. Germline values: CDR1 MGHRA, CDR2 YSYEKL. This CDR3 has 14 amino acids. V lost 3 bases and J 2 bases, leaving 10 bases between the germline ends. Here the CDR3 reads CASSHIGYNTEAFF. DNA for the CDR3: TGCGCCAGCAGCCACATCGGATACAACACTGAAGCTTTCTTT.

V is TRBV28 and J is TRBJ2-1, with no clear D. In germline, CDR1 is MDHEN, CDR2 SYDVKM. CDR3 length equals 15 residues. V lost 1 base and J 0 bases, leaving 7 bases between the germline ends. CDR3 nucleotides: TGTGCCAGCAGTTTATACGCGAGCTCCTACAATGAGCAGTTCTTC. Its protein product is CASSLYASSYNEQFF. Drawing the rest from reference TRBV28 and TRBJ2-1, the complete variable domain is DVKVTQSSRYLVKRTGEKVFLECVQDMDHENMFWYRQDPGLGLRLIYFSYDVKMKEKGDIPEGYSVSREKKERFSLILESASTNQTSMYLCASSLYASSYNEQFFGPGTRLTVL.

This chain uses TRBV6-2 or TRBV6-3 with TRBJ1-5, with D possibly TRBD1 on 6 matching bases. V was pared by 5 bases and J by 5 bases, with 16 bases between. The CDR3 is 15 residues long. Germline CDR1 is MNHEY and CDR2 is SVGEGT. The CDR3 bases are TGTGCCAGCAGTGCGCCGGGACATAACCATCAGCCCCAGCATTTT. Encoded protein: CASSAPGHNHQPQHF.

A remark on this clone: Other DNA sequences from this sample encode an identical CDR3 as well. The rearrangement joins TRBV7-3 to TRBJ1-1; tentative D call: TRBD1 (5 bases). Trimming shortened V by 5 bases and J by 4 bases, and 11 bases separated the two germline ends. Per the germline V gene, CDR1 is SGHTA and CDR2 is FQGTGA. The CDR3 spans 13 residues. The CDR3 sequence: CASSLWGGTEAFF. CDR3 sequence (DNA): TGTGCCAGCAGCCTGTGGGGGGGCACTGAAGCTTTCTTT.

This chain links TRBV7-9 with TRBJ1-2; unclear D gene. The CDR3 is 13 residues long. CDR1 is SEHNR and CDR2 is FQNEAQ in the germline V gene (reference sequence). The V and J ends lost 5 bases and 5 bases respectively, with 12 bases between them. The CDR3 DNA reads TGTGCCAGCAGCCCAGCGGCAGATTATGGCTACACCTTC. The encoded protein is CASSPAADYGYTF.

This chain uses TRBV4-1 with TRBJ2-7, with 10 bases fitting TRBD1. CDR1 and CDR2 from the germline V gene are MGHRA and YSYEKL. The CDR3 loop spans 16 amino acids. V shed 0 bases and J 1 base; nucleotides not matched to a gene: 3. The DNA of the CDR3 is TGCGCCAGCAGCCAAGATCCGGGACAGGGGTCCTACGAGCAGTACTTC. Amino acids: CASSQDPGQGSYEQYF.

This chain uses TRBV21-1 with TRBJ1-5; the D call TRBD1 from the table was never checked on the DNA. TRBV21-1 is noted as a pseudogene. The CDR3 spans 14 residues. In nucleotides, the CDR3 is TGTGCCAGCAGCAAAGAAACAGGGGGCCAGCCCCAGCATTTT. Protein product: CASSKETGGQPQHF.

The chain has TRBV2 and TRBJ1-3, with D possibly matching TRBD1 (6 bases). Germline CDR1 is SNHLY and CDR2 is FYNNEI. The CDR3 has 13 residues. V was cut by 7 bases and J by 1 base, with 8 bases left in between. The CDR3 DNA reads TGTGCCAGCATCGGGACATCTGGAAACACCATATATTTT. Its translation is CASIGTSGNTIYF.

This chain joins TRBV6-5 and TRBJ1-3; D remains ambiguous. Trimming stripped 8 bases from V and 4 bases from J, with 12 bases between. CDR3 length: 13 amino acids. Looked up from germline, CDR1 is MNHEY and CDR2 is SVGAGI. CDR3 in DNA: TGTGCCAGCCCAGAGCCGGTCGGAAACACCATATATTTT. It encodes CASPEPVGNTIYF.